This entry is about one T cell receptor beta chain. The record originates from a study of brain T cells in children with intractable seizures. Measured with immunoSEQ multiplex PCR; TCRdb has only the in-frame clones, and not every one. The table includes tens of thousands of clones, 90% to 95% detected once. Only cases whose brain tissue showed the highest T cell transcript signatures were sequenced. Germline V gene lookup returns CDR1 SGHAT and CDR2 FQNNGV. V gave up 5 bases and J gave up 0 bases, with 17 bases separating them. The CDR3 is made up of 18 amino acids. The source material was peripheral blood, sampled at surgery. This TCR was recovered from a boy between 10 and 17 years old with focal cortical dysplasia and intractable seizures. The chain recombines TRBV11-2 with TRBJ1-6, with D possibly matching TRBD1 (5 bases). The CDR3 loop is CASSPTGTSGSYNSPLHF. Written as DNA, the CDR3 is TGTGCCAGCAGCCCTACCGGGACGTCCGGCTCCTATAATTCACCCCTCCACTTT.